This T cell receptor (beta chain) originates from a study of blood T cells in healthy people across ages. Study summary: Capturing about one barcoded beta molecule per two T cells was achieved by template switching. Overall study results and limits: TCR beta diversity, measured per million T cells, fell in a roughly linear way with age.

Then a second PCR, running about 6 to 11 cycles, was carried out with a sample-barcoded 5' primer and a J-beta primer mix. Each sample provided no less than 2.5 million CDR3-containing paired-end reads. TCRdb analysed the 5' RACE reads with MiXCR anew, one entry per CDR3 protein. Of more than 1 million distinct CDR3 sequences in the sample, 35% to 50% are singletons; the top ten hold 15% to 20%. As regards this clonotype: The antigen remains unidentified.

This receptor was taken from a woman aged 60 to 75 in good health. The material sequenced was blood.

The CDR3 bases are TGTGCCAGCAGTGTAGGCAGGATCCCACCTGGGGCCAACGTCCTGACTTTC. This codes for CASSVGRIPPGANVLTF. This chain connects TRBV25-1 to TRBJ2-6, with D uncertain. The V end was cut by 4 bases, the J end by 2 bases, with 15 bases between. In germline, CDR1 is MGHDK, CDR2 SYGVNS. This CDR3 has 17 residues. Full variable domain (missing parts from reference TRBV25-1 and TRBJ2-6): EADIYQTPRYLVIGTGKKITLECSQTMGHDKMYWYQQDPGMELHLIHYSYGVNSTEKGDLSSESTVSRIRTEHFPLTLESARPSHTSQYLCASSVGRIPPGANVLTFGAGSRLTVL.